This T cell receptor beta chain was sequenced during a study of T cell responses to AZD1222 COVID-19 vaccine. The germline V gene has CDR1 MNHEY and CDR2 SVGAGI. J was trimmed by 9 bases and V by 6 bases; bases with no gene match: 9. This CDR3 spans 14 amino acids. The data were produced by immunoSEQ multiplex PCR, yet TCRdb's version contains in-frame clones alone and is incomplete. The repertoire holds about 100,000 clones, with 80% to 95% as singletons. This clonotype was obtained from an adult in good health. J is TRBJ2-1 and V is TRBV6-5, with 9 nucleotides matching TRBD2. The specimen was peripheral blood, collected on day 0 of AZD1222 vaccination. The CDR3 here is CASSGLAPLPEQFF. For the CDR3, the DNA is TGTGCCAGCAGCGGACTAGCGCCGCTTCCTGAGCAGTTCTTC.